This TCR beta chain is from a study of molecular identifiers for immune sequencing clone quantification. Trimming left V 0 bases short and J 3 bases short, with 11 bases between. CDR3 size: 15 residues. Germline CDR1 reads SEHNR; CDR2 reads FQNEAQ (reference sequence). This clonotype occurred many times. Antigen unknown. Previously described methods and listed TCR primers produced bulk TCR libraries. Each CDR3 protein gets one entry after TCRdb re-called the PCR reads with MiXCR. The sample yields about 640,000 distinct CDR3 sequences, about 20% seen once. Whole-study findings and limits: Clones that had above 20 RNA copies took up over 99% of effector molecules but under 1% in naive cells.

V is TRBV7-9 and J is TRBJ1-1; D remains ambiguous. The sample was naive CD8+ T cells from blood, with Jurkat cell RNA spiked in. Documented subset: FACS-sorted CD8+CD4-CCR7+CD45RA+ naive T cells. The TCR originated in a human donor in good health. Some libraries in this study had Jurkat cell RNA spiked in. The CDR3 loop reads CASSLAGGRDTEAFF. The CDR3 DNA sequence: TGTGCCAGCAGCTTAGCGGGAGGACGGGACACTGAAGCTTTCTTT.